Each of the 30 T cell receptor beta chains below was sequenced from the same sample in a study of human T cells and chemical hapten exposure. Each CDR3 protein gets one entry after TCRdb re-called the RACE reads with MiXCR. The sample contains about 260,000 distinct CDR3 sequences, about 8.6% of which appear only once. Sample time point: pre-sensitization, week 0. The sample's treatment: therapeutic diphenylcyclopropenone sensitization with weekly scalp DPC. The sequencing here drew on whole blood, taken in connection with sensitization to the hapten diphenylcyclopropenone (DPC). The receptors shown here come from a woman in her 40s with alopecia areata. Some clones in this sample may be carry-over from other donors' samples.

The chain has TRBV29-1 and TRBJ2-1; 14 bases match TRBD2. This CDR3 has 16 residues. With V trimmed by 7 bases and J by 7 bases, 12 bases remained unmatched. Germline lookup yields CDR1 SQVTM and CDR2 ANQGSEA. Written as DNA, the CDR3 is TGCAGCGCCGGGGGAGGGACTAGCGGGAGTAGAAATGAGCAGTTCTTC. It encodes CSAGGGTSGSRNEQFF.

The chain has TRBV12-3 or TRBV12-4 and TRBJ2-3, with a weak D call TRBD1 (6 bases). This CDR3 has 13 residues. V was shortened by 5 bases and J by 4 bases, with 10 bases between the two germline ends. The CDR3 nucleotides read TGTGCCAGCAGTACGACAGGACCAGATACGCAGTATTTT. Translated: CASSTTGPDTQYF.

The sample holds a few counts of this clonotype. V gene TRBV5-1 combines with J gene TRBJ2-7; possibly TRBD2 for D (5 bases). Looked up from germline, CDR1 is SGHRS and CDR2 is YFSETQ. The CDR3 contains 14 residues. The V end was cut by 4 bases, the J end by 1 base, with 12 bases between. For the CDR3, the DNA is TGCGCCAGCAGCATTCCCGGGAATTCCTACGAGCAGTACTTC. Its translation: CASSIPGNSYEQYF.

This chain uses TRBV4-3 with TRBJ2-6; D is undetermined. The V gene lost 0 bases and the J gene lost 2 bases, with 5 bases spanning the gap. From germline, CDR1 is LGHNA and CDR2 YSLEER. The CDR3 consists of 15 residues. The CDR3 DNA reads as TGCGCCAGCAGCCAAGAACGGGCTGGGGCCAACGTCCTGACTTTC. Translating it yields CASSQERAGANVLTF.

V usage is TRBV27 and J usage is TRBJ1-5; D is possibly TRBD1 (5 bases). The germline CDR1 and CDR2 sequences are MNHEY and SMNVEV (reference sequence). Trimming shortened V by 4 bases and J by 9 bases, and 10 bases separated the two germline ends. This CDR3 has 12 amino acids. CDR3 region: CASSWAQGPQHF. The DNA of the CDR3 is TGTGCCAGCAGTTGGGCCCAGGGGCCCCAGCATTTT.

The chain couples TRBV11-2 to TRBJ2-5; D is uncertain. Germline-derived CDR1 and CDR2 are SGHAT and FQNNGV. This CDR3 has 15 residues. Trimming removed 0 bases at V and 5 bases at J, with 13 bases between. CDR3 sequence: CASSLEVDRPETQYF. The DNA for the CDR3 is TGTGCCAGCAGCTTAGAGGTGGACCGCCCGGAGACCCAGTACTTC.

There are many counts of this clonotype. The CDR3 DNA reads as TGTGCCAGCAGTTTATCGGGCCAGGGGCGAGATGGCTACACCTTC. Translated: CASSLSGQGRDGYTF. The chain links TRBV28 to TRBJ1-2, with D tentatively TRBD1 (6 bases). This CDR3 is 15 amino acids long. Trimming pared 1 base from V and 6 bases from J, leaving 15 bases between. Germline V gene lookup returns CDR1 MDHEN and CDR2 SYDVKM.

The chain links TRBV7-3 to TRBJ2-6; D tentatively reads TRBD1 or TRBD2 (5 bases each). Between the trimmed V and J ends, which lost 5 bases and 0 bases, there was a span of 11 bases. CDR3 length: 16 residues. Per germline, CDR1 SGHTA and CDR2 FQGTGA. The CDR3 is CASSRYGGSGANVLTF. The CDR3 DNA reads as TGTGCCAGCAGCCGATATGGGGGCTCTGGGGCCAACGTCCTGACTTTC.

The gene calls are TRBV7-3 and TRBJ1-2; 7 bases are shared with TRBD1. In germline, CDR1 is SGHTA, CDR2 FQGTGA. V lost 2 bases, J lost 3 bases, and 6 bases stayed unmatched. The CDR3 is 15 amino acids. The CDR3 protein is CASSLLEGADYGYTF. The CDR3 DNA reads TGTGCCAGCAGCTTATTGGAGGGGGCAGACTATGGCTACACCTTC.

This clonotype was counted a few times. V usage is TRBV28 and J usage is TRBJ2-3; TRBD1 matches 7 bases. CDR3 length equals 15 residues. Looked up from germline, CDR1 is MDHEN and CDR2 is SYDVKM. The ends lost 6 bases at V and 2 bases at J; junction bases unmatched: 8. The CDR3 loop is CASSEGQDLTDTQYF. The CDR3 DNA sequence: TGTGCCAGCAGCGAAGGACAGGACCTCACAGATACGCAGTATTTT.

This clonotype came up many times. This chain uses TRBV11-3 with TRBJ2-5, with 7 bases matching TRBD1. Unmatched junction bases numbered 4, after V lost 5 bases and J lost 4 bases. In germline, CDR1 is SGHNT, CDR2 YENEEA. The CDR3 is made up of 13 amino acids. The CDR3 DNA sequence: TGTGCCAGCAGCCCCAGGGGGAGAGAGACCCAGTACTTC. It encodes CASSPRGRETQYF.

CDR3 amino acids: CASSLDRYIYEQYF. CDR3 nucleotide sequence: TGCGCCAGCAGCCTGGACAGGTATATCTACGAGCAGTACTTC. The chain joins TRBV5-1 to TRBJ2-7; 7 positions agree with TRBD1. V shed 4 bases, J shed 3 bases, and the junction held 7 bases outside the gene matches. Per the germline V gene, CDR1 is SGHRS and CDR2 is YFSETQ. The CDR3 totals 14 residues.

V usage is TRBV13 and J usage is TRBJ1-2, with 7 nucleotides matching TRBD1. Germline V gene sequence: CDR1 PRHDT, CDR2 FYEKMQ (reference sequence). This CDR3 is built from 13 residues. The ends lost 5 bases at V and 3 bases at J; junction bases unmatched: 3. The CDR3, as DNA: TGTGCCAGCAGCAGAGGACAGGACTATGGCTACACCTTC. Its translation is CASSRGQDYGYTF. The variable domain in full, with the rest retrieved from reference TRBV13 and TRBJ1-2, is AAGVIQSPRHLIKEKRETATLKCYPIPRHDTVYWYQQGPGQDPQFLISFYEKMQSDKGSIPDRFSAQQFSDYHSELNMSSLELGDSALYFCASSRGQDYGYTFGSGTRLTVV.

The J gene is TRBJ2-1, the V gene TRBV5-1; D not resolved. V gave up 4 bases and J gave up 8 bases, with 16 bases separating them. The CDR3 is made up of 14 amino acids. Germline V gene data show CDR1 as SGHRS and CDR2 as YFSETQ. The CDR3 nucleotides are TGCGCCAGCAGCCTGGTCCTTACCAGAGATGAGCAGTTCTTC. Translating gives CASSLVLTRDEQFF.

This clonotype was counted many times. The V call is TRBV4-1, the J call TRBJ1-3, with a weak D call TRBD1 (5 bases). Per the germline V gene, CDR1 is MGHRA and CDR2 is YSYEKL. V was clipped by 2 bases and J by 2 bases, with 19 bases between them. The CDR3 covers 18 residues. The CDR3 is CASSQSHRGPLPGNTIYF. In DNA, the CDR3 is TGCGCCAGCAGCCAAAGCCACCGGGGCCCCCTACCTGGAAACACCATATATTTT.

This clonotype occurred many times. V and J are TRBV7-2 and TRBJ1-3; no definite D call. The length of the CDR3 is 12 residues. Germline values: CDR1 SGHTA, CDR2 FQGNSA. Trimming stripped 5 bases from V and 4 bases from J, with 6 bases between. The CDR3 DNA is TGTGCCAGCAGCCCCCAGGGAAACACCATATATTTT. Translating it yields CASSPQGNTIYF.

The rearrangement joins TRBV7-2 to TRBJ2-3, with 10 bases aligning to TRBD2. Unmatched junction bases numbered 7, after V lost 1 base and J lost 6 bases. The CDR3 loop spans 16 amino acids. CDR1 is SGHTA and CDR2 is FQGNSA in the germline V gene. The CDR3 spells CASSLEGAGGPDTQYF. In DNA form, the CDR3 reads TGTGCCAGCAGCTTAGAGGGAGCGGGAGGGCCGGATACGCAGTATTTT.

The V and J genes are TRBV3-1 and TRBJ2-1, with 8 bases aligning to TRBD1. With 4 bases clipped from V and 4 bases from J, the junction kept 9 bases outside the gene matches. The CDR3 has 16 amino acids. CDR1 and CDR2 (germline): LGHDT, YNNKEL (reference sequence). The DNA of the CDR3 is TGTGCCAGCAGCCTAATAGGGACAGGAGAATACAATGAGCAGTTCTTC. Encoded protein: CASSLIGTGEYNEQFF.

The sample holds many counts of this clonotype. CDR3 in DNA: TGTGCCAGCAGTCTAGCGGGAGGGCGAACAGATACGCAGTATTTT. Translated, it gives CASSLAGGRTDTQYF. The chain uses TRBV7-3 and TRBJ2-3, with TRBD2 identical over 12 bases. The germline V gene has CDR1 SGHTA and CDR2 FQGTGA. The J segment lost 3 bases and the V segment lost 6 bases, leaving 4 bases of the junction unmatched. There are 15 residues in the CDR3.

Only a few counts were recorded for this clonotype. The CDR3 bases are TGCGCCAGCAGCTTGGCCCAGGAGGGCACTGAAGCTTTCTTT. Translation gives CASSLAQEGTEAFF. The V call is TRBV5-1, the J call TRBJ1-1; no firm D call. The CDR3 is 14 residues long. CDR1 is SGHRS and CDR2 is YFSETQ in the germline V gene. With 0 bases removed from V and 4 bases from J, the gap between germline ends came to 10 bases.

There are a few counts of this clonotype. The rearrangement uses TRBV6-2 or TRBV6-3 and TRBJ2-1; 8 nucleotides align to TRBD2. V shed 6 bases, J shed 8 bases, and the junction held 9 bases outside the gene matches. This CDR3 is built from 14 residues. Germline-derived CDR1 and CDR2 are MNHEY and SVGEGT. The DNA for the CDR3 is TGTGCCAGCAGCCGGACGGGAGGGCCCTATGAGCAGTTCTTC. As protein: CASSRTGGPYEQFF.

The CDR3 DNA follows: TGTGCCAGCAGCCAAGCAGGGATGAATCAGCCCCAGCATTTT. It yields the protein CASSQAGMNQPQHF. The V gene is TRBV3-1, the J gene TRBJ1-5, with D possibly TRBD1 on 5 matching bases. This CDR3 spans 14 amino acids. Germline V CDR1 and CDR2: LGHDT, YNNKEL (reference sequence). The V gene lost 1 base and the J gene lost 4 bases, with 8 bases spanning the gap. The full variable domain, in which reference TRBV3-1 and TRBJ1-5 provide the parts outside the CDR3, is DTAVSQTPKYLVTQMGNDKSIKCEQNLGHDTMYWYKQDSKKFLKIMFSYNNKELIINETVPNRFSPKSPDKAHLNLHINSLELGDSAVYFCASSQAGMNQPQHFGDGTRLSIL.

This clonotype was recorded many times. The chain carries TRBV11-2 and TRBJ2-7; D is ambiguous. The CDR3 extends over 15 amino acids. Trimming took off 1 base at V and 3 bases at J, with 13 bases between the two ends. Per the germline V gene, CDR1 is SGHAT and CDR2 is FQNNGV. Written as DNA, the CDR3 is TGTGCCAGCAGCTTAGTATCAACTAATAACTACGAGCAGTACTTC. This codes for CASSLVSTNNYEQYF. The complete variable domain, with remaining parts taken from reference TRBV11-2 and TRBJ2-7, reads EAGVAQSPRYKIIEKRQSVAFWCNPISGHATLYWYQQILGQGPKLLIQFQNNGVVDDSQLPKDRFSAERLKGVDSTLKIQPAKLEDSAVYLCASSLVSTNNYEQYFGPGTRLTVT.

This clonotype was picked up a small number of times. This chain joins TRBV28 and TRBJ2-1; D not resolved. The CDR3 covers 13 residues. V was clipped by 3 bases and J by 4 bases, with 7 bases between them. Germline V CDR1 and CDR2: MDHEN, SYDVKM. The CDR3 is CASSLTRYNEQFF. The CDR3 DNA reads TGTGCCAGCAGTTTGACCAGATACAATGAGCAGTTCTTC.

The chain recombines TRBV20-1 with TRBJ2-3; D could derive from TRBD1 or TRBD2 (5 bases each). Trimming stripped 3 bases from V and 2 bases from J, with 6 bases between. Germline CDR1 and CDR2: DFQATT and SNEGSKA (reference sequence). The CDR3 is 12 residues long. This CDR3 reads CSARGDTDTQYF. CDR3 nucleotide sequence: TGCAGTGCTAGGGGGGACACAGATACGCAGTATTTT.

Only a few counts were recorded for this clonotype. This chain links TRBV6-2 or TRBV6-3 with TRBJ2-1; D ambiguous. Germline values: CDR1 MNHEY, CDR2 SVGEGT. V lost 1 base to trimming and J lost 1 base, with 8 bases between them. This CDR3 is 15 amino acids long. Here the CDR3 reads CASSYYGSSYNEQFF. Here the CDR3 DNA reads TGTGCCAGCAGTTACTATGGGTCTTCCTACAATGAGCAGTTCTTC.

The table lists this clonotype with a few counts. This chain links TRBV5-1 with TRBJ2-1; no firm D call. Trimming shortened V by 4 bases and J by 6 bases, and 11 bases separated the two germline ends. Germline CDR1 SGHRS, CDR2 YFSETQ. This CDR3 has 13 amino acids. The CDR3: CASSPSWSNEQFF. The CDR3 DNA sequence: TGCGCCAGCAGCCCTTCGTGGTCCAATGAGCAGTTCTTC.

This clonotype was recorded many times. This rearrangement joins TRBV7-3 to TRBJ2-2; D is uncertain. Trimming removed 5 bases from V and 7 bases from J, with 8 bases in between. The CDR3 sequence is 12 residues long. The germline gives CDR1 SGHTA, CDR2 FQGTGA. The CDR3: CASSPGGGELFF. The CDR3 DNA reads TGTGCCAGCAGCCCGGGTGGCGGGGAGCTGTTTTTT. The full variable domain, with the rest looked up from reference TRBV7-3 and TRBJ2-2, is GAGVSQTPSNKVTEKGKYVELRCDPISGHTALYWYRQSLGQGPEFLIYFQGTGAADDSGLPNDRFFAVRPEGSVSTLKIQRTERGDSAVYLCASSPGGGELFFGEGSRLTVL.

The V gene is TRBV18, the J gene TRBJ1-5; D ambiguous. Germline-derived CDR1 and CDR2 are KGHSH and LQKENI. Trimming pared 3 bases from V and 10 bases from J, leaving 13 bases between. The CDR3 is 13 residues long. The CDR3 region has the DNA TGTGCCAGCTCACCGGGCCTCAAGGAACCCCAGCATTTT. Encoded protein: CASSPGLKEPQHF.

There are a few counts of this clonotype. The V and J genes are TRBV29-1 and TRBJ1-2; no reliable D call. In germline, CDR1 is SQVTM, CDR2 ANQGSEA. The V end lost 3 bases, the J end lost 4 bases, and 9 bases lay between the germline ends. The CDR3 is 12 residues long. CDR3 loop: CSVDHSFYGYTF. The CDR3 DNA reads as TGCAGCGTTGATCACTCTTTCTATGGCTACACCTTC.